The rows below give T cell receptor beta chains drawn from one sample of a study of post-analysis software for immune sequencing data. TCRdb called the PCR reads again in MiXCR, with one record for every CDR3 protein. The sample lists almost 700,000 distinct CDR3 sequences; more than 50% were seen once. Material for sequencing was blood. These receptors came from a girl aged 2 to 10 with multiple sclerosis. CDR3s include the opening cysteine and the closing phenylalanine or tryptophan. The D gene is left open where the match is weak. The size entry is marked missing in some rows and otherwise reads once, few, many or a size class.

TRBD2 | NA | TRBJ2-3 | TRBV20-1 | CSASPLPSSGGLVNTQYF | TGCAGTGCTAGCCCTCTACCCTCTAGCGGGGGGCTGGTCAATACGCAGTATTTT
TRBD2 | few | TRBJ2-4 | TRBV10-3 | CAISESLLAGGPNGAKNIQYF | TGTGCCATCAGTGAGTCGCTCCTAGCGGGAGGTCCCAATGGAGCCAAAAACATTCAGTACTTC
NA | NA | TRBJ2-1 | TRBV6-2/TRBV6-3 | CASSYSTVSSEQFF | TGTGCCAGCAGTTACTCGACGGTATCCAGTGAGCAGTTCTTC
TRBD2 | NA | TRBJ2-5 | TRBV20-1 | CSALGLAGKYQETQYF | TGCAGTGCCCTAGGGCTAGCGGGGAAGTACCAAGAGACCCAGTACTTC
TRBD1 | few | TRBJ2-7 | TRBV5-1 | CASSLAPPSDRTYEQYF | TGCGCCAGCAGCTTGGCCCCACCGTCGGACAGGACCTACGAGCAGTACTTC
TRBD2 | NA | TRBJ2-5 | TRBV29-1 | CSVNPGAGSWYF | TGCAGCGTCAACCCGGGAGCGGGGAGTTGGTACTTC
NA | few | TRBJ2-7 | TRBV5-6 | CASSSGTGLYEQYF | TGTGCCAGCAGCTCGGGGACGGGCCTCTACGAGCAGTACTTC
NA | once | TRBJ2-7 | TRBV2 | CASSEDAVSGEQYF | TGTGCCAGCAGTGAGGATGCGGTTAGCGGCGAGCAGTACTTC
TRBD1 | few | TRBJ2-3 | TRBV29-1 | CSVDRDADTQYF | TGCAGCGTGGACAGGGATGCAGATACGCAGTATTTT
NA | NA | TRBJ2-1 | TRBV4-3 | CASSQEGSGEQFF | TGCGCCAGCAGCCAAGAAGGGAGCGGTGAGCAGTTCTTC
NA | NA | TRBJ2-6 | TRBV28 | CASSRTLGPISYSGANVLTF | TGTGCCAGCAGCCGGACCCTCGGACCGATATCTTACTCTGGGGCCAACGTCCTGACTTTC
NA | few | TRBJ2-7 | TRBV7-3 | CASSLQALPSRRTASYEQYF | TGTGCCAGCAGCTTACAAGCTCTGCCGTCGCGCCGGACAGCCTCCTACGAGCAGTACTTC
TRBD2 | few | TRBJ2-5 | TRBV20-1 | CSAPTSAQETQYF | TGCAGTGCTCCGACTAGCGCCCAAGAGACCCAGTACTTC
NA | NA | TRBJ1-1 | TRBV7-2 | CASSIDTAGGFF | TGTGCCAGCAGCATAGACACAGCGGGGGGTTTCTTT
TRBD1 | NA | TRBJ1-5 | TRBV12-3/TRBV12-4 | CASSRTQGYSNQPQHF | TGTGCCAGCAGCCGAACACAGGGGTATAGCAATCAGCCCCAGCATTTT
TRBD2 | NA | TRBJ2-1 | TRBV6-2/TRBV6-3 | CASSYHAASGSHNEQFF | TGTGCCAGCAGTTACCATGCTGCTAGCGGGTCCCACAATGAGCAGTTCTTC
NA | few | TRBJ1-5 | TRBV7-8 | CASSRDRSPNQPQHF | TGTGCCAGCAGCCGCGACAGGTCCCCCAATCAGCCCCAGCATTTT
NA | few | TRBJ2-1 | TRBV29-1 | CSVEDLSEQFF | TGCAGCGTTGAAGATTTAAGTGAGCAGTTCTTC
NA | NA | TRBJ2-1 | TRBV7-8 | CASSLDQVEQFF | TGTGCCAGCAGCTTAGATCAAGTTGAGCAGTTCTTC
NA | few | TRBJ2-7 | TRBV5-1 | CASSSGTGLGEQYF | TGCGCCAGCAGCTCCGGAACCGGGCTCGGCGAGCAGTACTTC
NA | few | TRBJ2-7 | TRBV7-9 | CASSPSGGGDEQYF | TGTGCCAGCAGCCCCAGCGGAGGGGGCGACGAGCAGTACTTC
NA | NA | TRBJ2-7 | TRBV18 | CASSLDEDSKYF | TGTGCCAGCTCACTTGATGAAGACAGCAAGTACTTC
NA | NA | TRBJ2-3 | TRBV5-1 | CASSLVEGGTDTQYF | TGCGCCAGCAGCTTGGTCGAGGGAGGCACAGATACGCAGTATTTT
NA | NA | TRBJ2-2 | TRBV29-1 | CSVWNPNTGELFF | TGCAGCGTTTGGAACCCGAACACCGGGGAGCTGTTTTTT
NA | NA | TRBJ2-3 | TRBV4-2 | CASGPGEPTDTQYF | TGTGCCAGCGGGCCCGGAGAGCCCACAGATACGCAGTATTTT
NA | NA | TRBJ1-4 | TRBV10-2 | CASSETSLGVREKLFF | TGCGCCAGCAGTGAGACCTCGTTAGGGGTTCGGGAAAAACTGTTTTTT
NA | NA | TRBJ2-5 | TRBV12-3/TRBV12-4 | CASSFAFQETQYF | TGTGCCAGCAGTTTTGCGTTCCAAGAGACCCAGTACTTC
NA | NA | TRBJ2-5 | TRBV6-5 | CASSPDSTETQYF | TGTGCCAGCAGTCCGGACAGTACAGAGACCCAGTACTTC
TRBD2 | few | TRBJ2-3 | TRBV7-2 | CASSPGLAGTSTDTQYF | TGTGCCAGCAGCCCGGGACTAGCGGGGACTAGCACAGATACGCAGTATTTT
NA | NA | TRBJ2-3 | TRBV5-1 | CASSWTGTSTDTQYF | TGCGCCAGCAGCTGGACCGGGACTAGCACAGATACGCAGTATTTT
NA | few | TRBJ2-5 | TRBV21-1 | CASPSGRPLETQYF | TGTGCCAGCCCTTCGGGGCGCCCCCTGGAGACCCAGTACTTC
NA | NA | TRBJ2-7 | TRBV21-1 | CASSKGGDDRAEQYF | TGTGCCAGCAGCAAAGGGGGGGACGACCGCGCCGAGCAGTACTTC
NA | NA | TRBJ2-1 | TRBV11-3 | CASSLIFGDGLNEQFF | TGTGCCAGCAGCTTAATATTCGGGGACGGACTCAATGAGCAGTTCTTC
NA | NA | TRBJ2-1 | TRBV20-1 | CSARDRLSYNEQFF | TGCAGTGCTAGAGATCGGTTGTCCTACAATGAGCAGTTCTTC
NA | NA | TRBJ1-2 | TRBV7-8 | CASSPRQGLGYGYTF | TGTGCCAGCAGCCCCCGTCAGGGACTTGGCTATGGCTACACCTTC
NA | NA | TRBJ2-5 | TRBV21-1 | CASSNTGTQETQYF | TGTGCCAGCAGCAACACAGGGACCCAAGAGACCCAGTACTTC
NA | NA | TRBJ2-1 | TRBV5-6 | CASSLWSERGFWEQFF | TGTGCCAGCAGCCTTTGGAGCGAGAGAGGTTTTTGGGAGCAGTTCTTC
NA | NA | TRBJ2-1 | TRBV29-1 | CSVAANRAQRANEQFF | TGCAGCGTTGCGGCAAACAGGGCCCAAAGAGCCAATGAGCAGTTCTTC
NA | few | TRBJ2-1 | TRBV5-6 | CASSFFPQGRERNEQFF | TGTGCCAGCAGCTTTTTCCCCCAGGGGCGGGAACGGAATGAGCAGTTCTTC
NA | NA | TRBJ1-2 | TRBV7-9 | CASSLRFGYGYTF | TGTGCCAGCAGCTTACGATTCGGTTATGGCTACACCTTC
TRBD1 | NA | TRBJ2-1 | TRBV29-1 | CSVAGTVYNEQFF | TGCAGCGTGGCCGGGACAGTTTACAATGAGCAGTTCTTC
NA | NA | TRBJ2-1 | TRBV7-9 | CASSPFVASDEQFF | TGTGCCAGCAGCCCCTTCGTCGCGTCCGATGAGCAGTTCTTC
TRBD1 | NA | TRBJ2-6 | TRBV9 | CASSTGQNSGANVLTF | TGTGCCAGCAGCACGGGACAGAACTCTGGGGCCAACGTCCTGACTTTC
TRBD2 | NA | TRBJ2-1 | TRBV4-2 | CASSQDIGTILSNEQFF | TGTGCCAGCAGCCAAGATATAGGGACTATCCTAAGCAATGAGCAGTTCTTC
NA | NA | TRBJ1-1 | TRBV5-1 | CASSPEALGGMNTEAFF | TGCGCCAGCAGCCCGGAGGCATTAGGGGGGATGAACACTGAAGCTTTCTTT
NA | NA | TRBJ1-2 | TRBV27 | CAGHQGAAAYGYTF | TGTGCCGGCCACCAGGGAGCCGCGGCGTATGGCTACACCTTC
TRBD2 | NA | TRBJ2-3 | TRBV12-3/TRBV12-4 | CASSFNLAVADTQYF | TGTGCCAGCAGTTTTAACCTAGCGGTCGCAGATACGCAGTATTTT
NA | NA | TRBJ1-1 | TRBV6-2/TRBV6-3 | CASSYSQGIRGTEAFF | TGTGCCAGCAGTTATTCCCAGGGCATCCGCGGGACTGAAGCTTTCTTT
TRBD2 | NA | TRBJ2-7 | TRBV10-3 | CAISETGTSGRNEQYF | TGTGCCATCAGTGAAACCGGGACTAGCGGGAGGAACGAGCAGTACTTC
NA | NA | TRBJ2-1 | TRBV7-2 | CASSLALGSDGEQFF | TGTGCCAGCAGCTTAGCACTAGGCAGCGACGGTGAGCAGTTCTTC
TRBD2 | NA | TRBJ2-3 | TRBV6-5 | CASSLDSGIQDTQYF | TGTGCCAGCAGTTTGGATAGCGGGATTCAAGATACGCAGTATTTT
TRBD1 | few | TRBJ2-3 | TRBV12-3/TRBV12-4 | CASRGRTGGSDTQYF | TGTGCCAGCAGGGGACGGACAGGGGGCTCTGATACGCAGTATTTT
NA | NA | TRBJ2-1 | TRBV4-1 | CASSQETMRPWDEQFF | TGCGCCAGCAGCCAAGAAACCATGCGACCTTGGGATGAGCAGTTCTTC